The 26 T cell receptor beta chains presented below share a single source sample, sequenced in a study of identical twins. TCRdb re-analysed the 5' RACE reads in MiXCR, keeping a single row per CDR3 protein. The data show some 500,000 distinct CDR3 sequences, with just under 10% seen just once and around 3.2% held by the top ten. In addition, the sample was reused for a study of yellow fever vaccine responses in identical twins.

The sample taken for sequencing was PBMCs. These receptors were collected from a woman between 18 and 29 years old in good health.

J is TRBJ2-7 and V is TRBV9; 9 bases are a match to TRBD2. V was pared by 6 bases and J by 5 bases, with 9 bases of the junction left unmatched. Looked up from germline, CDR1 is SGDLS and CDR2 is YYNGEE. The CDR3 sequence is 14 residues long. As DNA, the CDR3 is TGTGCCAGCACCCCGGCGGGAGGGGTAAACGAGCAGTACTTC. Translating it yields CASTPAGGVNEQYF.

V gene TRBV24-1 combines with J gene TRBJ2-1, with TRBD2 matching over 14 bases. After removal of 3 bases from V and 1 base from J, the junction contained 16 bases not matched to a gene. The CDR3 runs to 22 residues. Germline CDR1 reads KGHDR; CDR2 reads SFDVKD. Written as DNA, the CDR3 is TGTGCCACCAGTGATCCCCGGACGGCCGGGACTAGCGGGAGAAAATCCTACAATGAGCAGTTCTTC. This encodes CATSDPRTAGTSGRKSYNEQFF.

The V and J genes are TRBV20-1 and TRBJ1-5; D perhaps matches TRBD1 (5 bases). CDR1 is DFQATT and CDR2 is SNEGSKA in the germline V gene (reference sequence). The CDR3 has 15 amino acids. Trimming took 0 bases from V and 4 from J, leaving 13 bases between them. This chain's CDR3 is CSAREGWGDNQPQHF. The CDR3 region has the DNA TGCAGTGCTAGAGAAGGGTGGGGGGATAATCAGCCCCAGCATTTT.

This clonotype has more than one count but fewer than ten. V and J are TRBV20-1 and TRBJ2-1; 7 bases align to TRBD1. This CDR3 is 12 amino acids long. The germline gives CDR1 DFQATT, CDR2 SNEGSKA (reference sequence). Trimming removed 6 bases from V and 5 bases from J; junction bases left unmatched: 4. In nucleotides, the CDR3 is TGCAGTGCCCCCGGGACAGACAATGAGCAGTTCTTC. As protein: CSAPGTDNEQFF.

This clonotype was seen a few times. The rearrangement joins TRBV6-1 to TRBJ2-7, with D tentatively TRBD1 or TRBD2 (5 bases each). The germline V gene has CDR1 MNHNS and CDR2 SASEGT. CDR3 length: 15 amino acids. The V gene lost 3 bases and the J gene lost 2 bases, with 14 bases spanning the gap. CDR3 sequence: CASSESGRRTYEQYF. CDR3 nucleotides: TGTGCCAGCAGTGAGTCGGGACGGAGGACCTACGAGCAGTACTTC.

The sample holds many counts of this clonotype. The chain links TRBV5-1 to TRBJ2-2, with 12 bases matching TRBD2. The J segment lost 2 bases and the V segment lost 7 bases, leaving 3 bases of the junction unmatched. CDR1 is SGHRS and CDR2 is YFSETQ in the germline V gene. The CDR3 has 15 amino acids. The CDR3: CASGLAGKNTGELFF. CDR3 DNA: TGCGCCAGCGGACTAGCGGGAAAAAACACCGGGGAGCTGTTTTTT.

The chain employs TRBV7-2 and TRBJ2-3, with D possibly TRBD2 on 5 matching bases. The CDR3 runs to 14 residues. The ends were cut back, 1 base at V and 6 bases at J, with 11 bases in the middle. CDR1 is SGHTA, CDR2 FQGNSA, per germline. CDR3 DNA: TGTGCCAGCAGCTTAGTCGGGGAGAGGGATACGCAGTATTTT. This codes for CASSLVGERDTQYF. The whole variable domain, remainder taken from reference TRBV7-2 and TRBJ2-3, is GAGVSQSPSNKVTEKGKDVELRCDPISGHTALYWYRQSLGQGLEFLIYFQGNSAPDKSGLPSDRFSAERTGGSVSTLTIQRTQQEDSAVYLCASSLVGERDTQYFGPGTRLTVL.

The chain employs TRBV21-1 and TRBJ2-3; the D segment call TRBD2 is taken from the table without a DNA check. TRBV21-1 is a pseudogene locus. This CDR3 comprises 21 residues. The CDR3 nucleotides read TGTGCCAGCATAAAAAACGGGGACCTACTAGCGGGGGACAATAGCACAGATACGCAGTATTTT. Amino acids: CASIKNGDLLAGDNSTDTQYF.

This clonotype was seen more than once but under ten times. The rearrangement joins TRBV6-1 to TRBJ2-1; D might be TRBD1 or TRBD2, each matching 6 bases. Germline V gene sequence: CDR1 MNHNS, CDR2 SASEGT. V was pared by 5 bases and J by 6 bases, with 29 bases between. CDR3 size: 19 residues. The CDR3 region is CASSQRGGHRQGGANEQFF. The DNA of the CDR3 is TGTGCCAGCAGTCAACGTGGGGGGCACCGCCAAGGGGGAGCCAATGAGCAGTTCTTC.

This clonotype was recorded many times. This chain connects TRBV6-6 to TRBJ2-5; no firm D call. The CDR3 spans 11 residues. The V end lost 8 bases, the J end lost 5 bases, and 9 bases lay between the germline ends. CDR1 MNHNY and CDR2 SVGAGI come from the germline V gene (reference sequence). Here the CDR3 DNA reads TGTGCCAGCGCCAGCTTGGAGACCCAGTACTTC. It encodes CASASLETQYF.

J is TRBJ2-1 and V is TRBV5-1; D gene unclear. From germline, CDR1 is SGHRS and CDR2 YFSETQ. The CDR3 runs 14 residues. Trimming took 0 bases from V and 7 from J, leaving 11 bases between them. The CDR3 sequence: CASSLDSAPNEQFF. CDR3 DNA: TGCGCCAGCAGCTTGGACTCGGCGCCTAATGAGCAGTTCTTC.

This clonotype was observed many times. The rearrangement links TRBV20-1 to TRBJ1-5, with a tentative D call TRBD1 (6 bases). V was cut by 0 bases and J by 6 bases, with 15 bases left in between. Germline V gene sequence: CDR1 DFQATT, CDR2 SNEGSKA (reference sequence). This CDR3 has 15 amino acids. CDR3 amino acids: CSARDRVGAGQPQHF. The CDR3 DNA reads TGCAGTGCTAGAGATCGAGTGGGGGCAGGTCAGCCCCAGCATTTT.

V gene TRBV5-8 combines with J gene TRBJ2-2; D ambiguous. Germline loops: CDR1 SGHTS, CDR2 YDEGEE. Trimming pared 2 bases from V and 4 bases from J, leaving 12 bases between. This CDR3 is 15 amino acids long. The CDR3 nucleotides are TGTGCCAGCAGCTTAGTAAACTTCCTCACCGGGGAGCTGTTTTTT. Protein product: CASSLVNFLTGELFF.

The CDR3: CSARPIPPSTDTQYF. In DNA, the CDR3 is TGCAGTGCTAGGCCCATACCCCCTAGCACAGATACGCAGTATTTT. This chain uses TRBV20-1 with TRBJ2-3, with D unresolved. The germline V gene encodes CDR1 DFQATT and CDR2 SNEGSKA (reference sequence). Trimming took off 3 bases at V and 0 bases at J, with 13 bases between the two ends. The CDR3 totals 15 residues.

In its sample, this clonotype was seen a few times. This chain connects TRBV4-3 to TRBJ2-3, with no clear D. CDR1 and CDR2 from the germline V gene are LGHNA and YSLEER. The CDR3 runs 15 residues. V was shortened by 2 bases and J by 1 base, with 10 bases between the two germline ends. Here the CDR3 reads CASSQLVLGTDTQYF. The CDR3, as DNA: TGCGCCAGCAGCCAATTGGTACTGGGCACAGATACGCAGTATTTT.

This clonotype has ten or more counts. V is TRBV6-6 and J is TRBJ1-2; D is unclear. The CDR3 is made up of 13 amino acids. V lost 2 bases and J lost 4, with 8 bases in between. Germline V gene sequence: CDR1 MNHNY, CDR2 SVGAGI (reference sequence). CDR3 amino acids: CASSYGEAYGYTF. In DNA form, the CDR3 reads TGTGCCAGCAGTTACGGGGAAGCCTATGGCTACACCTTC.

This clonotype has more than one count but fewer than ten. The CDR3 bases are TGTGCCATGTTTAACTCCGGGACAGGGGGGGGCTACACCTTC. As protein: CAMFNSGTGGGYTF. The V gene is TRBV10-3, the J gene TRBJ1-2; 11 bases are shared with TRBD1. The CDR3 contains 14 residues. The junction had 11 bases not matched to a gene; V was cut back by 9 bases and J by 8 bases. Looked up from germline, CDR1 is ENHRY and CDR2 is SYGVKD.

This chain connects TRBV7-2 to TRBJ2-2; D is uncertain. Germline V gene lookup returns CDR1 SGHTA and CDR2 FQGNSA. CDR3 length: 14 residues. Trimming cost V 6 bases and J 5 bases, with 13 bases left between them. The CDR3 coding sequence is TGTGCCAGCAGTCCTTCCCTATTAACCGGGGAGCTGTTTTTT. Translating it yields CASSPSLLTGELFF.

The rearrangement uses TRBV12-3 or TRBV12-4 and TRBJ2-1; 10 bases fit TRBD2. The CDR3 runs to 15 residues. The ends lost 7 bases at V and 5 bases at J; junction bases unmatched: 8. The CDR3 nucleotides read TGTGCCAGCATTCTGGGACTAGCGCTCAACAATGAGCAGTTCTTC. Translation gives CASILGLALNNEQFF.

This clonotype occurred a few times. The chain carries TRBV28 and TRBJ1-2; 8 nucleotides align to TRBD1. The CDR3 is made up of 14 amino acids. Trimming cost V 5 bases and J 4 bases; bases outside gene matches: 6. Germline V gene lookup returns CDR1 MDHEN and CDR2 SYDVKM. CDR3 DNA sequence: TGTGCCAGCAGTCCAGGGGGCGCAATCTATGGCTACACCTTC. This gives the protein CASSPGGAIYGYTF.

The chain joins TRBV3-1 to TRBJ2-7, with 8 bases lining up with TRBD1. V lost 1 base and J lost 5; bases outside the gene matches: 7. This CDR3 has 15 residues. The germline V gene encodes CDR1 LGHDT and CDR2 YNNKEL (reference sequence). CDR3 sequence (DNA): TGTGCCAGCAGCCAAGTCGACAGGGGAAGCCACGAGCAGTACTTC. The encoded protein is CASSQVDRGSHEQYF.

The V call is TRBV6-1, the J call TRBJ2-3; TRBD1 agrees at 9 bases. CDR3 length: 14 residues. Germline V gene data show CDR1 as MNHNS and CDR2 as SASEGT. V shed 6 bases and J 2 bases; nucleotides not matched to a gene: 3. CDR3 residues: CASSGQGITDTQYF. The CDR3 region has the DNA TGTGCCAGCAGCGGACAGGGGATCACAGATACGCAGTATTTT.

This clonotype was found many times. The chain links TRBV6-2 or TRBV6-3 to TRBJ1-5, with TRBD1 as a possible D gene (5 bases). Per germline, CDR1 MNHEY and CDR2 SVGEGT. Trimming shortened V by 2 bases and J by 4 bases, and 9 bases separated the two germline ends. This CDR3 comprises 14 residues. The CDR3 bases are TGTGCCAGCAGTTACATGGGGGTTAATCAGCCCCAGCATTTT. Encoded protein: CASSYMGVNQPQHF.

The V gene is TRBV5-1, the J gene TRBJ2-5; 8 bases map to TRBD1. There are 16 residues in the CDR3. Trimming took 4 bases from V and 2 from J; bases not matched to a gene: 10. The V gene's germline CDR1 is SGHRS and CDR2 YFSETQ. The CDR3, as DNA: TGCGCCAGCAGCGGGACAGGTTATTTTAGGCAAGAGACCCAGTACTTC. Translated, it gives CASSGTGYFRQETQYF.

V is TRBV5-6 and J is TRBJ2-5; 7 positions match TRBD2. The germline V gene has CDR1 SGHDT and CDR2 YYEEEE. The CDR3 length is 14 residues. Germline trimming cut 4 bases from V and 1 base from J; bases unmatched to any gene: 4. DNA for the CDR3: TGTGCCAGCAGCCGAGCGGGAATCCAAGAGACCCAGTACTTC. Translation: CASSRAGIQETQYF.

This clonotype showed up just a few times. The CDR3 DNA reads TGCGCCAGCAGCCAAGGATCGATCCCTGGGGCCAACGTCCTGACTTTC. Amino acids: CASSQGSIPGANVLTF. The chain combines TRBV4-1 with TRBJ2-6; D gene uncertain. CDR3 length: 16 residues. V lost 1 base and J 2 bases, leaving 9 bases between the germline ends. Germline CDR1 reads MGHRA; CDR2 reads YSYEKL.